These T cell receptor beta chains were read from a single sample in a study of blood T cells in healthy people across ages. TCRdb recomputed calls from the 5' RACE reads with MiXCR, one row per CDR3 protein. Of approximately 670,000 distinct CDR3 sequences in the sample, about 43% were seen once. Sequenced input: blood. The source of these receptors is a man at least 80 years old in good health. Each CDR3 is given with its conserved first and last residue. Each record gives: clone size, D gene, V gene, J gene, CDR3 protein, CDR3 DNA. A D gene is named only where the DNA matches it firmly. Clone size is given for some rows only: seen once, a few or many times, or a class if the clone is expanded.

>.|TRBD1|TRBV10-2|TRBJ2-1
CATTRSGQVSERQETQFF
TGCGCCACCACACGATCGGGACAGGTGAGTGAAAGGCAAGAGACCCAGTTCTTC
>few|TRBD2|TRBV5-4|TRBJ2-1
CASSLPGGASYNEQFF
TGTGCCAGCAGCTTACCGGGGGGAGCCTCCTACAATGAGCAGTTCTTC
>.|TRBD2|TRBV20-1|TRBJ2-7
CSARGLRLAGVREQYF
TGCAGTGCTAGAGGCCTCAGACTAGCGGGAGTGCGCGAGCAGTACTTC
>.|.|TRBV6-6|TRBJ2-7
CASMLQALGEQYF
TGTGCCAGCATGCTACAGGCGCTGGGCGAGCAGTACTTC
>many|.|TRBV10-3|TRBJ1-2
CAIGYSNYGYTF
TGTGCCATCGGGTACTCTAACTATGGCTACACCTTC
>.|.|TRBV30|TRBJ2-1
CAGTPNNEQFF
TGTGCCGGGACCCCAAACAATGAGCAGTTCTTC
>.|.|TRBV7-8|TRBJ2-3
CASRGGGVDTQYF
TGTGCCAGCAGAGGGGGCGGGGTAGATACGCAGTATTTT
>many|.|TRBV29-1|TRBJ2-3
CSVLTGPTDTQYF
TGCAGCGTGTTGACAGGCCCCACAGATACGCAGTATTTT
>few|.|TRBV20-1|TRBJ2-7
CSASGADAEQYF
TGCAGTGCCTCGGGGGCCGATGCCGAGCAGTACTTC
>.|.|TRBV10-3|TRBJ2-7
CAISEAREWGEQYF
TGTGCCATCAGTGAGGCTCGGGAGTGGGGCGAGCAGTACTTC
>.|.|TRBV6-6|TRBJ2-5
CASSYPPRQVLQETQYF
TGTGCCAGCAGTTATCCCCCTAGACAGGTCCTCCAAGAGACCCAGTACTTC
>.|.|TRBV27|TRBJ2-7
CASSLAPDRGYEQYF
TGTGCCAGCAGTTTAGCACCGGACAGAGGGTACGAGCAGTACTTC
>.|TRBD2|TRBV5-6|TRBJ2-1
CASSLRGGGYMVEQFF
TGTGCCAGCAGCTTGCGGGGGGGCGGCTATATGGTTGAGCAGTTCTTC
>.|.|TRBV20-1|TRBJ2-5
CSASNPGSGVWETQYF
TGCAGTGCTAGTAATCCGGGGTCAGGGGTGTGGGAGACCCAGTACTTC
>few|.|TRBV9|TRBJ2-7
CASSGPGFSEQYF
TGTGCCAGCAGCGGTCCAGGGTTTAGCGAGCAGTACTTC
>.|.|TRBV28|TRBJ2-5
CASSLGWGGEDQETQYF
TGTGCCAGCAGTTTAGGGTGGGGGGGCGAGGACCAAGAGACCCAGTACTTC
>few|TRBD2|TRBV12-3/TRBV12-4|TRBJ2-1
CASSSHRGLADNEQFF
TGTGCCAGCAGTTCCCACCGGGGACTAGCGGACAATGAGCAGTTCTTC
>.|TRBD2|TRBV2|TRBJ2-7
CASRGGDSSSYEQYF
TGTGCCAGCAGGGGGGGGGACTCCAGCTCCTACGAGCAGTACTTC
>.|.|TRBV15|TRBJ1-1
CATSRARGPDTEAFF
TGTGCCACCAGCAGAGCCCGGGGGCCGGACACTGAAGCTTTCTTT
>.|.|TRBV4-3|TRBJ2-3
CASSRSRGGTDTQYF
TGCGCCAGCAGCCGTAGCCGAGGGGGCACAGATACGCAGTATTTT
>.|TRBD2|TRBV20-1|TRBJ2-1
CSARWREGTAYNEQFF
TGCAGTGCTAGGTGGCGGGAGGGGACAGCCTACAATGAGCAGTTCTTC
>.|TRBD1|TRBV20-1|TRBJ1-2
CSARLGQGHYGYTF
TGCAGTGCTAGACTTGGACAGGGACACTATGGCTACACCTTC